The rows below give T cell receptor beta chains drawn from one sample of a study of graft-versus-host responses after intestinal transplantation. Data came from immunoSEQ multiplex PCR; TCRdb stores just in-frame clones and leaves some out. The sample has about 20,000 clones; around nine tenths are singletons. The material sequenced was PBMCs, taken just over 230 days after intestinal transplant. The source is a human patient who received an intestinal transplant, so some T cells may come from the graft donor. Both conserved end residues are part of each CDR3. D genes are given only for firm matches. Clone size is not always given. Where it is, it says once, few, many or a class for expanded clones.

cdr3_nt | cdr3_aa | j_call | clone_size | v_call | d_call
TGTGCCAGCAGCTCCCCCCGCGAGGCAGGCGAAAAACTGTTTTTT | CASSSPREAGEKLFF | TRBJ1-4 | - | TRBV11-2 | -
TGCGCCAGCAGCCCAAGACTAGCGGGGGGCCCATTCGCCGGGGAGCTGTTTTTT | CASSPRLAGGPFAGELFF | TRBJ2-2 | - | TRBV5-1 | TRBD2
TGTGCCAGCAGCGTAACTGCCTCAAGCTCTGGAAACACCATATATTTT | CASSVTASSSGNTIYF | TRBJ1-3 | - | TRBV9 | -
TGTGCCAGCAGCAACGGAGGGGGGGCCCTCACAGATACGCAGTATTTT | CASSNGGGALTDTQYF | TRBJ2-3 | - | TRBV13 | -
TGTGCCAGCAGTCTAGGACTGGATAATGAGCAGTTCTTC | CASSLGLDNEQFF | TRBJ2-1 | - | TRBV6-5 | -
TGTGCCAGCAGCCCTATAGGCCTCTCACCCGGGGAGCTGTTTTTT | CASSPIGLSPGELFF | TRBJ2-2 | - | TRBV6-5 | -
TGTGCCAGCAGCTTAGCGGACAGGGAGGGGAACGGCTACACCTTC | CASSLADREGNGYTF | TRBJ1-2 | - | TRBV7-9 | TRBD1
TGTGCCAGCAGTGGGGGGGCCCAGTCCAGACCTTACAATGAGCAGTTCTTC | CASSGGAQSRPYNEQFF | TRBJ2-1 | once | TRBV6-1 | -
TGTGCCAGCAGCCCCGGACTAGCGGGGGGCGGGGAGACCCAGTACTTC | CASSPGLAGGGETQYF | TRBJ2-5 | - | TRBV5-5 | TRBD2
TGCAGTGCTAGGACAGGGGGTGGCTACACCTTC | CSARTGGGYTF | TRBJ1-2 | - | TRBV20-1 | TRBD1
TGTGCCAGCAGCTTAGGGAGCGGGGGGTACAATGAGCAGTTCTTC | CASSLGSGGYNEQFF | TRBJ2-1 | - | TRBV11-3 | TRBD2
TGTGCCAGCGGCTCTAGAGGGGAGACCCAGTACTTC | CASGSRGETQYF | TRBJ2-5 | - | TRBV6-5 | -
TGTGCCAGCAGTTACCTCCTCGGTAGCACAGATACGCAGTATTTT | CASSYLLGSTDTQYF | TRBJ2-3 | - | TRBV27 | -
TGTGCCAGCAGCTTTGGGACAGGAATCGGGGAGCTGTTTTTT | CASSFGTGIGELFF | TRBJ2-2 | few | TRBV7-3 | TRBD1
TGTGCCAGCAGCCCGGACTACAACTATGGCTACACCTTC | CASSPDYNYGYTF | TRBJ1-2 | - | TRBV5-6 | -
TGCGCCAGCAGTGAGTTAAGCACAGATACGCAGTATTTT | CASSELSTDTQYF | TRBJ2-3 | - | TRBV10-1 | -
TGTGCCAGCAGTCTCGGGGCGGCAGATACGCAGTATTTT | CASSLGAADTQYF | TRBJ2-3 | - | TRBV27 | -
TGTGCCACCAGCACGAGGGACAGGGTGGCAGATACGCAGTATTTT | CATSTRDRVADTQYF | TRBJ2-3 | - | TRBV15 | TRBD1